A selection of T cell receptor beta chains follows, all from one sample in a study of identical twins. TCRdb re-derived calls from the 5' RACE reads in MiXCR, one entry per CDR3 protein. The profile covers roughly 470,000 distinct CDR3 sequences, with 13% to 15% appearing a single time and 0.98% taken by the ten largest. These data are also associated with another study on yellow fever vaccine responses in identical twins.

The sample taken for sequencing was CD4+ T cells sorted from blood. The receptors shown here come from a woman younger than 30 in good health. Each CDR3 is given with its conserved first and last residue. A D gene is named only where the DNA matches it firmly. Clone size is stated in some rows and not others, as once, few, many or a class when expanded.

CDR3 DNA: TGCGCCAGCAGCTTGTTCCCAGCAGGGGCACGCACAGATACGCAGTATTTT; CDR3 protein: CASSLFPAGARTDTQYF; J gene: TRBJ2-3; D gene: -; V gene: TRBV5-1; clone size: many
CDR3 DNA: TGTGCCACCTCTGACATTAGCGGTGAAAAACTGTTTTTT; CDR3 protein: CATSDISGEKLFF; J gene: TRBJ1-4; D gene: -; V gene: TRBV10-3; clone size: few
CDR3 DNA: TGCGCCAGCAGCTTACAGGACAGGGCGTACAATGAGCAGTTCTTC; CDR3 protein: CASSLQDRAYNEQFF; J gene: TRBJ2-1; D gene: TRBD1; V gene: TRBV5-1; clone size: -
CDR3 DNA: TGTGCCAGCTCACCACAGATCAACACCGAAGCTTTCTTT; CDR3 protein: CASSPQINTEAFF; J gene: TRBJ1-1; D gene: -; V gene: TRBV18; clone size: -
CDR3 DNA: TGTGCCAGCAGTCACCTACAGGGTAGGAACGAGCAGTACTTC; CDR3 protein: CASSHLQGRNEQYF; J gene: TRBJ2-7; D gene: -; V gene: TRBV28; clone size: -
CDR3 DNA: TGTGCCAGCAGCTTAGCGGGGGGCCATGGGGAGACCCAGTACTTC; CDR3 protein: CASSLAGGHGETQYF; J gene: TRBJ2-5; D gene: -; V gene: TRBV7-2; clone size: few
CDR3 DNA: TGCAGTGCTAGAACCCCCACTAGCGGGAGGGCCGATGAGCAGTACTTC; CDR3 protein: CSARTPTSGRADEQYF; J gene: TRBJ2-7; D gene: TRBD2; V gene: TRBV20-1; clone size: few
CDR3 DNA: TGTGCCAGCAGTACCGACCCCTTATACCAAGAGACCCAGTACTTC; CDR3 protein: CASSTDPLYQETQYF; J gene: TRBJ2-5; D gene: -; V gene: TRBV12-3/TRBV12-4; clone size: many
CDR3 DNA: TGCGCCAGCAGCTTCGGCCTCAGGAGTGAAGATACGCAGTATTTT; CDR3 protein: CASSFGLRSEDTQYF; J gene: TRBJ2-3; D gene: -; V gene: TRBV5-1; clone size: few
CDR3 DNA: TGCAGTGCGGTGGGGACAGGGTTTGACCTCCACTTT; CDR3 protein: CSAVGTGFDLHF; J gene: TRBJ1-6; D gene: TRBD1; V gene: TRBV20-1; clone size: many
CDR3 DNA: TGTGCCAGCAGCTCCCCAGGACAGGGTTCTCACAATGAGCAGTTCTTC; CDR3 protein: CASSSPGQGSHNEQFF; J gene: TRBJ2-1; D gene: TRBD1; V gene: TRBV7-2; clone size: few
CDR3 DNA: TGTGCCACCAGTGATTTGGACGGGAGCTCTGGGGCCAACGTCCTGACTTTC; CDR3 protein: CATSDLDGSSGANVLTF; J gene: TRBJ2-6; D gene: -; V gene: TRBV24-1; clone size: -
CDR3 DNA: TGTGCCACCAGCCACGGGACAGTGAACACCGGGGAGCTGTTTTTT; CDR3 protein: CATSHGTVNTGELFF; J gene: TRBJ2-2; D gene: TRBD1; V gene: TRBV15; clone size: many
CDR3 DNA: TGTGCCAGCAGTGGGGTAGCGACAGATACGCAGTATTTT; CDR3 protein: CASSGVATDTQYF; J gene: TRBJ2-3; D gene: -; V gene: TRBV28; clone size: -
CDR3 DNA: TGTGCCATCAGTGAGACCGGGACAGGGTTAGAGCAGTTCTTC; CDR3 protein: CAISETGTGLEQFF; J gene: TRBJ2-1; D gene: TRBD1; V gene: TRBV10-3; clone size: -
CDR3 DNA: TGTGCCAGCAGTTTTCGGCTGGGCAATCAGCCCCAGCATTTT; CDR3 protein: CASSFRLGNQPQHF; J gene: TRBJ1-5; D gene: -; V gene: TRBV12-3/TRBV12-4; clone size: few
CDR3 DNA: TGCGCCAGCAGCTTAGTGGGGCTAGACGAGCAGTACTTC; CDR3 protein: CASSLVGLDEQYF; J gene: TRBJ2-7; D gene: -; V gene: TRBV5-1; clone size: -
CDR3 DNA: TGTGCCAGCGCCCGAAGCCCCCGGGACAGTGAGAATGAGCAGTTCTTC; CDR3 protein: CASARSPRDSENEQFF; J gene: TRBJ2-1; D gene: TRBD1; V gene: TRBV2; clone size: -
CDR3 DNA: TGTGCCAGCAGTGAACCGGGGGAGAGGTTCACAGATACGCAGTATTTT; CDR3 protein: CASSEPGERFTDTQYF; J gene: TRBJ2-3; D gene: -; V gene: TRBV6-1; clone size: few
CDR3 DNA: TGCGCCAGCAGCCAAGAGGGACGAGGGGACAATGAGCAGTTCTTC; CDR3 protein: CASSQEGRGDNEQFF; J gene: TRBJ2-1; D gene: -; V gene: TRBV4-3; clone size: -
CDR3 DNA: TGCAGTGCTAGAGATACTCTAGCGGGGACAAAAGAGACCCAGTACTTC; CDR3 protein: CSARDTLAGTKETQYF; J gene: TRBJ2-5; D gene: TRBD2; V gene: TRBV20-1; clone size: -
CDR3 DNA: TGCGCCAGCAGCTTTTTGGACAGCTACAATGAGCAGTTCTTC; CDR3 protein: CASSFLDSYNEQFF; J gene: TRBJ2-1; D gene: -; V gene: TRBV5-1; clone size: few
CDR3 DNA: TGCAGTGCTAAACCGGGAGAAAGATTGGTCGAGACCCAGTACTTC; CDR3 protein: CSAKPGERLVETQYF; J gene: TRBJ2-5; D gene: -; V gene: TRBV20-1; clone size: -
CDR3 DNA: TGTGCCAGCAGCTTAGCGTGGGGCCGGAACACTGAAGCTTTCTTT; CDR3 protein: CASSLAWGRNTEAFF; J gene: TRBJ1-1; D gene: -; V gene: TRBV7-2; clone size: many
CDR3 DNA: TGTGCCACCAGTGATGCCGGGGGGGCTGCCTACAATGAGCAGTTCTTC; CDR3 protein: CATSDAGGAAYNEQFF; J gene: TRBJ2-1; D gene: TRBD2; V gene: TRBV24-1; clone size: few
CDR3 DNA: TGTGCCAGCAGCGTAAGGAGCGGGGATACCGGGGAGCTGTTTTTT; CDR3 protein: CASSVRSGDTGELFF; J gene: TRBJ2-2; D gene: TRBD2; V gene: TRBV9; clone size: -
CDR3 DNA: TGTGCCAGCAGTGCGACGGCGGGGCGGGAAAAACTGTTTTTT; CDR3 protein: CASSATAGREKLFF; J gene: TRBJ1-4; D gene: -; V gene: TRBV2; clone size: many
CDR3 DNA: TGTGCCAGTCGGACCGGGACAGGGTTTGAAAAACTGTTTTTT; CDR3 protein: CASRTGTGFEKLFF; J gene: TRBJ1-4; D gene: TRBD1; V gene: TRBV7-9; clone size: -
CDR3 DNA: TGTGCCAGCTCACCACCGGAAGCTAGCGACTATACGCAGTATTTT; CDR3 protein: CASSPPEASDYTQYF; J gene: TRBJ2-3; D gene: -; V gene: TRBV18; clone size: few
CDR3 DNA: TGTGCCAGCAGCCAGGGACTATCGAGCAATGAGCAGTTCTTC; CDR3 protein: CASSQGLSSNEQFF; J gene: TRBJ2-1; D gene: TRBD2; V gene: TRBV3-1; clone size: -
CDR3 DNA: TGTGCCAGCAGTGACAGGGGCCGAGAGACCCAGTACTTC; CDR3 protein: CASSDRGRETQYF; J gene: TRBJ2-5; D gene: -; V gene: TRBV25-1; clone size: many
CDR3 DNA: TGTGCCACCACGGGACAGTCCTACGAGCAGTACTTC; CDR3 protein: CATTGQSYEQYF; J gene: TRBJ2-7; D gene: TRBD1; V gene: TRBV25-1; clone size: -
CDR3 DNA: TGTGCCAGCAGTTATGGGGCTGGGACATGGACGAACGAGCAGTACTTC; CDR3 protein: CASSYGAGTWTNEQYF; J gene: TRBJ2-7; D gene: -; V gene: TRBV6-5; clone size: few
CDR3 DNA: TGTGCCAGCAGCCAGAGACGGGGCACAGATACGCAGTATTTT; CDR3 protein: CASSQRRGTDTQYF; J gene: TRBJ2-3; D gene: -; V gene: TRBV5-5; clone size: few
CDR3 DNA: TGTGCCACCAGTGATTTGGACGGACCGGGACAGGCATACGAGCAGTACTTC; CDR3 protein: CATSDLDGPGQAYEQYF; J gene: TRBJ2-7; D gene: TRBD1; V gene: TRBV24-1; clone size: -
CDR3 DNA: TGTGCCAGCAAGATAGGTTACGAGCAGTACTTC; CDR3 protein: CASKIGYEQYF; J gene: TRBJ2-7; D gene: -; V gene: TRBV6-2/TRBV6-3; clone size: few